Each of the 9 T cell receptor beta chains below was sequenced from the same sample in a study of T cell responses to AZD1222 COVID-19 vaccine. Produced via immunoSEQ multiplex PCR; TCRdb's table is partial and in-frame only. The table shows some 95,000 clones, with around 85% occurring only once. The sequences come from peripheral blood, collected on day 0 of AZD1222 vaccination. These receptors came from an adult in good health.

This clone was found a few times. The chain is built from TRBV11-2 and TRBJ2-7; D is unclear. Deletions cut 3 bases from V and 0 bases from J, with 6 bases between. The CDR3 contains 13 residues. Germline V gene lookup returns CDR1 SGHAT and CDR2 FQNNGV. The CDR3 loop is CASSFQTSYEQYF. CDR3 nucleotides: TGTGCCAGCAGCTTCCAGACCTCCTACGAGCAGTACTTC.

This clone appeared once. The V call is TRBV12-3 or TRBV12-4, the J call TRBJ2-7, with 8 bases fitting TRBD1. The V segment lost 6 bases and the J segment 5 bases; nucleotides outside the gene matches: 6. The CDR3 consists of 13 residues. The CDR3 DNA reads TGTGCCAGCAGAATACAGGGGGGAAACGAGCAGTACTTC. Translated, it gives CASRIQGGNEQYF.

This chain connects TRBV11-2 to TRBJ2-7, with no clear D. Germline values: CDR1 SGHAT, CDR2 FQNNGV. V dropped 1 base and J dropped 6 bases, with 7 bases sitting between them. This CDR3 region has 12 residues. The CDR3: CASSLVGGEQYF. The CDR3, as DNA: TGTGCCAGCAGCTTAGTAGGCGGCGAGCAGTACTTC.

The chain recombines TRBV2 with TRBJ1-4; no reliable D call. CDR1 is SNHLY and CDR2 is FYNNEI in the germline V gene. The CDR3 length is 16 residues. V lost 7 bases and J lost 3, with 18 bases in between. CDR3 sequence: CASTPGRQRPNEKLFF. CDR3 bases: TGTGCCAGCACTCCGGGCCGACAAAGGCCTAATGAAAAACTGTTTTTT.

The chain uses TRBV7-2 and TRBJ1-3; D is unclear. The V gene lost 2 bases and the J gene lost 0 bases, with 8 bases spanning the gap. Germline CDR1 and CDR2: SGHTA and FQGNSA. There are 15 residues in the CDR3. Here the CDR3 reads CASSLQVHSGNTIYF. The DNA for the CDR3 is TGTGCCAGCAGCTTACAGGTCCACTCTGGAAACACCATATATTTT.

The chain couples TRBV7-2 to TRBJ2-3; either TRBD1 or TRBD2 may supply D (5 bases each). Germline V gene sequence: CDR1 SGHTA, CDR2 FQGNSA. Trimming cost V 5 bases and J 2 bases, with 11 bases left between them. This CDR3 comprises 14 residues. CDR3 protein: CASSPRGSTDTQYF. The CDR3 nucleotides are TGTGCCAGCAGCCCCCGGGGCTCCACAGATACGCAGTATTTT.

With regard to this clone: The junction shows a germline mismatch at one end, possibly a read error. This sequence joins TRBV18 and TRBJ1-1, with D tentatively TRBD1 (6 bases). Germline V gives CDR1 KGHSH, CDR2 LQKENI. The CDR3 is 13 amino acids. CDR3 sequence (DNA): TGTGCCAGCTCACCTAACCGGGACACAGAAGCTTTCTTT. As protein: CASSPNRDTEAFF.

This chain links TRBV7-2 with TRBJ2-4, with D unresolved. The length of the CDR3 is 14 residues. V was clipped by 5 bases and J by 0 bases, with 8 bases between them. Germline lookup yields CDR1 SGHTA and CDR2 FQGNSA. The CDR3 nucleotides are TGTGCCAGCAGCCTATCCTTAGCCAAAAACATTCAGTACTTC. This encodes CASSLSLAKNIQYF.

This clone was seen just once. The chain links TRBV30 to TRBJ2-5, with 10 bases matching TRBD2. V was clipped by 3 bases and J by 4 bases; unmatched bases: 5. CDR1 and CDR2 (germline): GTSNPN, SVGIG (reference sequence). The CDR3 length is 14 residues. The CDR3 nucleotides read TGTGCCTGGAGACCAGCGGGAGGGAGAGAGACCCAGTACTTC. Its protein is CAWRPAGGRETQYF.